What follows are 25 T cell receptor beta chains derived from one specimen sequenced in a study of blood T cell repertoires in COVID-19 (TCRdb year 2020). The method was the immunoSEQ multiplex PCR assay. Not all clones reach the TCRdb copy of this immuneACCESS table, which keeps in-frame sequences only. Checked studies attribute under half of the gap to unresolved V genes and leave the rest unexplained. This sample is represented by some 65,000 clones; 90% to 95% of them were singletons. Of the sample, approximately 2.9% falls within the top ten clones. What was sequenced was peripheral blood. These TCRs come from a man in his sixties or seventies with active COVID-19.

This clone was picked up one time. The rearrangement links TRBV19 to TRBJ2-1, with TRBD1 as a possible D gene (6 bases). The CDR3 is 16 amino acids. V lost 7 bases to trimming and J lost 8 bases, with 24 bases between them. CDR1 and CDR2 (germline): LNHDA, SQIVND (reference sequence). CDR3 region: CASTSRGTPKGHEQFF. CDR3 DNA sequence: TGTGCCAGTACCAGTAGGGGGACGCCGAAAGGCCATGAGCAGTTCTTC.

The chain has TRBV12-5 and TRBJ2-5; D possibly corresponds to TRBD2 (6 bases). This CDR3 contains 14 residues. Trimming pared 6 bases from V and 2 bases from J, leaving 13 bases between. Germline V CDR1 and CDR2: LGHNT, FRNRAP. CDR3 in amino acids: CASGLGTSQETQYF. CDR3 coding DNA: TGTGCTAGTGGCCTCGGGACTTCTCAAGAGACCCAGTACTTC.

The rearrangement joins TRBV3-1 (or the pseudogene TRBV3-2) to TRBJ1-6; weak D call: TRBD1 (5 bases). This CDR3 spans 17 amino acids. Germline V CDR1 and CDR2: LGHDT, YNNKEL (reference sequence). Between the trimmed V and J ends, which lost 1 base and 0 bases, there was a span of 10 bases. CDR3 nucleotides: TGTGCCAGCAGCCAAGCGACAGCTAGCTCCTATAATTCACCCCTCCACTTT. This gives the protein CASSQATASSYNSPLHF.

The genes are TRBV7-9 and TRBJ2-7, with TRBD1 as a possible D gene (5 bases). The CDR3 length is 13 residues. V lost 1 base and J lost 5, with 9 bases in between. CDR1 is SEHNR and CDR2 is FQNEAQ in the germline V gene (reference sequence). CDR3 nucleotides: TGTGCCAGCAGCTTAGGCAGGGCAGACGAGCAGTACGTC. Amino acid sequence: CASSLGRADEQYV.

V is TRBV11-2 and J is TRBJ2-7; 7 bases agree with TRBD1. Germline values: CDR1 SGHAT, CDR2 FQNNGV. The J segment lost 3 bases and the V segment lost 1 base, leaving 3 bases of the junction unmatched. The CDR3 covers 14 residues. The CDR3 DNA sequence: TGTGCCAGCAGCTTAGGGGACAGTAGCTACGAGCAGTACGTC. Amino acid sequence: CASSLGDSSYEQYV.

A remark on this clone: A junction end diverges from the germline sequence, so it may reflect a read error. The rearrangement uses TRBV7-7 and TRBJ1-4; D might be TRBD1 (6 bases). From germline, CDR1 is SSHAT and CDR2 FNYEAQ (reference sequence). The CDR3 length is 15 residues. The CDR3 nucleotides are TGTGCTAGCATCCAAAACAGGGCAAAAAATGAAAAACTGTTTTTT. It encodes CASIQNRAKNEKLFF. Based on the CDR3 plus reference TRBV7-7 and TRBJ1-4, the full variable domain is GAGVSQSPRYKVTKRGQDVTLRCDPISSHATLYWYQQALGQGPEFLTYFNYEAQPDKSGLPSDRFSAERPEGSISTLTIQRTEQRDSAMYRCASIQNRAKNEKLFFGSGTQLSVL.

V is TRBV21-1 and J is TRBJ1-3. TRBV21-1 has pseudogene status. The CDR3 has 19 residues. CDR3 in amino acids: CASSKAQPDRGEFGCTIYF. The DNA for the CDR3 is TGTGCCAGCAGCAAAGCCCAACCCGACCGTGGTGAATTCGGGTGCACCATATATTTT.

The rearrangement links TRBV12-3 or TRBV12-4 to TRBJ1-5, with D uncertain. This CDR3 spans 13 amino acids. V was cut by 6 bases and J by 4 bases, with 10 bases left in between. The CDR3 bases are TGTGCCAGCAGCCCTACCGATAATCAGCCCCAGCATTTT. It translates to CASSPTDNQPQHF.

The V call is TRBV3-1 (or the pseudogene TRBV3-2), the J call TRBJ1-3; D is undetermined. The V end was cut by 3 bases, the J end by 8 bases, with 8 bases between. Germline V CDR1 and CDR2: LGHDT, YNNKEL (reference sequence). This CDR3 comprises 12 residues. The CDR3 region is CASSHGAYTIYF. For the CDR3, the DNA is TGTGCCAGCAGCCATGGAGCGTACACCATATATTTT.

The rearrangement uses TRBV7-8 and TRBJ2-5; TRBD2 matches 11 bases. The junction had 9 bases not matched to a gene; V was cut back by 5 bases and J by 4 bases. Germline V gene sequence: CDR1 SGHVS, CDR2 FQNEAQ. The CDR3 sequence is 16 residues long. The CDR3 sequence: CASSPRLAGTRETQYF. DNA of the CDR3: TGTGCCAGCAGCCCGCGACTAGCGGGGACGCGAGAGACCCAGTACTTC.

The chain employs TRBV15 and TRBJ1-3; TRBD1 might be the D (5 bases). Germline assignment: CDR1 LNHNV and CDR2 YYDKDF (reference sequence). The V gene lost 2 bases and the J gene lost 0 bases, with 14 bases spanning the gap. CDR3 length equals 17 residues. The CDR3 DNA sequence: TGTGCCACCAGCAGATTCTACGACAGTCTCTCTGGAAACACCATATATTTT. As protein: CATSRFYDSLSGNTIYF. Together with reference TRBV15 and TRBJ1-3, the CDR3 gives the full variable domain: DAMVIQNPRYQVTQFGKPVTLSCSQTLNHNVMYWYQQKSSQAPKLLFHYYDKDFNNEADTPDNFQSRRPNTSFCFLDIRSPGLGDTAMYLCATSRFYDSLSGNTIYFGEGSWLTVV.

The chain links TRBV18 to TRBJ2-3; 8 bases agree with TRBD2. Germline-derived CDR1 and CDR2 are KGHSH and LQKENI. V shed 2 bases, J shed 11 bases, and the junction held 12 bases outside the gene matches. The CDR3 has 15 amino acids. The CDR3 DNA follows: TGTGCCAGCTCACCAGCTCTCGGGGGGGACATGGGGCAGTATTTT. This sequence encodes CASSPALGGDMGQYF. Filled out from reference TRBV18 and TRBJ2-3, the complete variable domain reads NAGVMQNPRHLVRRRGQEARLRCSPMKGHSHVYWYRQLPEEGLKFMVYLQKENIIDESGMPKERFSAEFPKEGPSILRIQQVVRGDSAAYFCASSPALGGDMGQYFGPGTRLTVL.

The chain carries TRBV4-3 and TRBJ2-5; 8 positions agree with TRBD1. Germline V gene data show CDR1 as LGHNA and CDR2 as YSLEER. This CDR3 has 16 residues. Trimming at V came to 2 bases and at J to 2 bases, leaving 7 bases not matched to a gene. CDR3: CASSQKIQGGQETQYF. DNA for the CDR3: TGCGCCAGCAGCCAAAAAATACAGGGGGGACAAGAGACCCAGTACTTC.

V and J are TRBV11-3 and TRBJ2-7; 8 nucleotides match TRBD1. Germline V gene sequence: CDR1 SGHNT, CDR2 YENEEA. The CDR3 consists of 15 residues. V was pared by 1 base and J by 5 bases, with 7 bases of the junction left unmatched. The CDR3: CASSLGRGQAHEQYF. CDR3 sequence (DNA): TGTGCCAGCAGCTTAGGTCGGGGACAGGCTCACGAGCAGTACTTC.

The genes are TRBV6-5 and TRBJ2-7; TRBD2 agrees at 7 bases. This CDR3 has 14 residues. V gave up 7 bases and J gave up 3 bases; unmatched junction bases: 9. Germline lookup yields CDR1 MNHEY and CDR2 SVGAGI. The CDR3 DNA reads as TGTGCCAGCACCTCCGGGACTACCGACTACGAGCAGTACGTC. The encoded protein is CASTSGTTDYEQYV.

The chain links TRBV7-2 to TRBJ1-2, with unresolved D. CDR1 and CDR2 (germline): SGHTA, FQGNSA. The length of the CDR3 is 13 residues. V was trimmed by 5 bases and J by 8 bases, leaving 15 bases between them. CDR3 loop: CASSGRGGWGYTF. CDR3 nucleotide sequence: TGTGCCAGCAGCGGCCGAGGTGGCTGGGGCTACACCTTC.

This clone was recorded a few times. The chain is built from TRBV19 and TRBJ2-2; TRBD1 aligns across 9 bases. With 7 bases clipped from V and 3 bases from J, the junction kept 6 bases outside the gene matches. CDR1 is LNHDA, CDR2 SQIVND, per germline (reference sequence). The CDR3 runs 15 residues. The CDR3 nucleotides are TGTGCCAGTACTCGGGACAGGGTGGACACCGGGGAGCTGTTTTTT. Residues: CASTRDRVDTGELFF.

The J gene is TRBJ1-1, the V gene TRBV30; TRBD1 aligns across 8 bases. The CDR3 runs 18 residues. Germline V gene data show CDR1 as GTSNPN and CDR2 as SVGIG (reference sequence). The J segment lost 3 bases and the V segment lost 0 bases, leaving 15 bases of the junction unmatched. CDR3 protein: CAWSVRAGGVGSYTEAFF. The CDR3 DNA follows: TGTGCCTGGAGTGTACGGGCAGGGGGCGTTGGGTCGTACACTGAAGCTTTCTTT.

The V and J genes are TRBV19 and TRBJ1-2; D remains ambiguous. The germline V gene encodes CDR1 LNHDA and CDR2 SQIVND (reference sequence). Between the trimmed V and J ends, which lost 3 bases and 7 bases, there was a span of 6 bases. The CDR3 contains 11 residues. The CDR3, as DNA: TGTGCCAGTAGTATCCCCGGTGGCTACACCTTC. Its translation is CASSIPGGYTF.

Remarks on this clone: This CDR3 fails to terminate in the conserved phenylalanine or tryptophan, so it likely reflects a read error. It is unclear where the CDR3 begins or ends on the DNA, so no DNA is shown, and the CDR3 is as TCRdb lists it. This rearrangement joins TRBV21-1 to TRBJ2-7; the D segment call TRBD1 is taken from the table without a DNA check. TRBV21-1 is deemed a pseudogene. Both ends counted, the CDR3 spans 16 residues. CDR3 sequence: CASSKMDRVSLCRDEA.

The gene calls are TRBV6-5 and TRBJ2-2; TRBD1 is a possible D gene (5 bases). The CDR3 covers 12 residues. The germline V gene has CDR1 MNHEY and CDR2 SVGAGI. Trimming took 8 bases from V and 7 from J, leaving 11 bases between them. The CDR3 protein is CASSPTDGELFF. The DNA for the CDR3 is TGTGCCAGCTCACCGACAGACGGGGAGCTGTTTTTT.

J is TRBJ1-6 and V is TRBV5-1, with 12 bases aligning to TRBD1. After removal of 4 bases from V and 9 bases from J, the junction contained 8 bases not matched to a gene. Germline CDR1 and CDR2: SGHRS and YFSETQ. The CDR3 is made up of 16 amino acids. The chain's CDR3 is CASSEGQGASGSPLHF. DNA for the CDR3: TGCGCCAGCAGCGAGGGACAGGGGGCTTCGGGTTCACCCCTCCACTTT. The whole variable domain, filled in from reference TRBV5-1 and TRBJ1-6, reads KAGVTQTPRYLIKTRGQQVTLSCSPISGHRSVSWYQQTPGQGLQFLFEYFSETQRNKGNFPGRFSGRQFSNSRSEMNVSTLELGDSALYLCASSEGQGASGSPLHFGNGTRLTVT.

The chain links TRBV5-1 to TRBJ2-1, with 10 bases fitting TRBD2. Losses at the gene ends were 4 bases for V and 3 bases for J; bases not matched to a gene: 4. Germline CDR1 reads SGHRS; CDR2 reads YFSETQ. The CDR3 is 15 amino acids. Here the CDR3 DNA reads TGCGCCAGCAGCCAAATAGCGGGGGGCTACAATGAGCAGTTCTTC. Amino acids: CASSQIAGGYNEQFF.

The CDR3 DNA is TGTGCCAGCAGCCAGAACAGGGTTAGCAATGAGCAGTTCTTC. Protein product: CASSQNRVSNEQFF. The chain carries TRBV14 and TRBJ2-1, with a possible D match to TRBD1 (6 bases). This CDR3 spans 14 amino acids. The V end lost 3 bases, the J end lost 6 bases, and 12 bases lay between the germline ends. The germline V gene encodes CDR1 SGHDN and CDR2 FVKESK. Supplemented by reference TRBV14 and TRBJ2-1, the full variable domain reads EAGVTQFPSHSVIEKGQTVTLRCDPISGHDNLYWYRRVMGKEIKFLLHFVKESKQDESGMPNNRFLAERTGGTYSTLKVQPAELEDSGVYFCASSQNRVSNEQFFGPGTRLTVL.

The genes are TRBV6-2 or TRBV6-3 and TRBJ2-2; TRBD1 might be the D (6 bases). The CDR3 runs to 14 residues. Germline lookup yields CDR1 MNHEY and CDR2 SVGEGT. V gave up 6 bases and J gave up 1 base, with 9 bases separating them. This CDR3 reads CASSWTVNTGELFF. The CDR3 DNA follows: TGTGCCAGCAGCTGGACAGTGAACACCGGGGAGCTGTTTTTT.